This T cell receptor (beta chain) was sequenced for a study of T cell repertoires in ileal Crohn's disease. This clone was picked up one time. Its antigen is undetermined. The data were produced by immunoSEQ multiplex PCR, yet TCRdb's version contains in-frame clones alone and is incomplete. The profile shows about 8,400 clones, roughly 72% of them singletons. Broader study findings: Clonal expansions were more frequent in active smokers than non-smokers at surgery.

This CDR3 is built from 14 residues. The ends were cut back, 2 bases at V and 8 bases at J, with 13 bases in the middle. The germline V gene encodes CDR1 SGHTA and CDR2 FQGTGA. The genes are TRBV7-3 and TRBJ2-1, with D maybe TRBD2 (6 bases). The TCR comes from an adult with Crohn's disease. The sample comprised ileal tissue. CDR3 DNA sequence: TGTGCCAGCAGCTTAGTCCCCGGGAGCGATGAGCAGTTCTTC. Translated: CASSLVPGSDEQFF. The full variable domain, in which reference TRBV7-3 and TRBJ2-1 provide the parts outside the CDR3, is GAGVSQTPSNKVTEKGKYVELRCDPISGHTALYWYRQSLGQGPEFLIYFQGTGAADDSGLPNDRFFAVRPEGSVSTLKIQRTERGDSAVYLCASSLVPGSDEQFFGPGTRLTVL.